These 17 T cell receptor beta chains were sequenced from one sample in a study of shared clonotypes between healthy human individuals. Only in-frame clones appear in the TCRdb table, and some are missing; sequencing was by immunoSEQ multiplex PCR. This sample has hundreds of thousands of clones, with around 96% found just once. Naive CD8 cells, CD45RO-negative and positively selected for CCR7, excluded terminally differentiated effector memory CD45RA+ cells. Material: naive CD8+ T cells sorted from blood. The receptors stem from a woman in her twenties or thirties in good health.

The table lists this clone with a count of one. V usage is TRBV5-6 and J usage is TRBJ1-1; the match to TRBD1 covers 11 bases. With 3 bases clipped from V and 6 bases from J, the junction kept 10 bases outside the gene matches. The CDR3 sequence is 16 residues long. CDR1 SGHDT and CDR2 YYEEEE come from the germline V gene. CDR3 amino acids: CASSSGRTGGTPEAFF. The CDR3 DNA is TGTGCCAGCAGCTCAGGTCGGACAGGGGGCACGCCTGAAGCTTTCTTT.

The gene calls are TRBV7-9 and TRBJ2-3; D not resolved. This CDR3 region has 14 residues. Per germline, CDR1 SEHNR and CDR2 FQNEAQ (reference sequence). Trimming took 4 bases from V and 1 from J, leaving 9 bases between them. CDR3 amino acids: CASSSLHGTDTQYF. Here the CDR3 DNA reads TGTGCCAGCAGCTCCCTACATGGCACAGATACGCAGTATTTT.

The rearrangement uses TRBV4-1 and TRBJ2-3; D is tentatively TRBD1 or TRBD2 (5 bases each). CDR3 size: 16 residues. V was pared by 5 bases and J by 2 bases, with 17 bases between. Per the germline V gene, CDR1 is MGHRA and CDR2 is YSYEKL. The CDR3: CASSESRGDATDTQYF. The CDR3 DNA is TGCGCCAGCAGCGAGAGCAGAGGGGATGCCACAGATACGCAGTATTTT.

The chain employs TRBV7-1 and TRBJ1-1; D is perhaps TRBD1 (6 bases). TRBV7-1 is treated as an ORF (open reading frame) with a function not yet certain. V was trimmed by 6 bases and J by 3 bases, leaving 11 bases between them. CDR3 length: 13 amino acids. The CDR3 is CASSSTGHTEAFF. The CDR3 DNA follows: TGTGCCAGCAGTTCCACAGGGCACACTGAAGCTTTCTTT.

This clone has just one count. A single base separates this from a much larger clone, so it may be a read error. This sequence joins TRBV7-9 and TRBJ1-1; D is uncertain. V was pared by 3 bases and J by 7 bases, with 6 bases between. The CDR3 length is 11 residues. Germline CDR1 is SEHNR and CDR2 is FQNEAQ (reference sequence). The CDR3: CASSLGNEAFF. The CDR3 region has the DNA TGTGCCAGCAGCTTGGGGAATGAAGCTTTCTTT.

The CDR3 here is CASSVLQNPREQYF. The CDR3 DNA follows: TGTGCCAGCAGTGTACTGCAGAACCCCAGGGAGCAGTACTTC. The chain recombines TRBV6-1 with TRBJ2-7; D not certain. The CDR3 loop spans 14 amino acids. V lost 4 bases and J 7 bases, leaving 17 bases between the germline ends. In germline, CDR1 is MNHNS, CDR2 SASEGT.

The gene calls are TRBV7-9 and TRBJ2-1; the match to TRBD1 covers 7 bases. Germline CDR1 and CDR2: SEHNR and FQNEAQ (reference sequence). The V gene end was trimmed by 2 bases and the J gene end by 2 bases; junction bases not matched to a gene: 6. The CDR3 spans 16 residues. The CDR3 protein is CASSLSYQGAYNEQFF. The CDR3 DNA follows: TGTGCCAGCAGCTTATCCTATCAGGGGGCCTACAATGAGCAGTTCTTC.

This rearrangement joins TRBV2 to TRBJ2-7; 8 bases match TRBD1. The CDR3 extends over 15 amino acids. With 4 bases clipped from V and 7 bases from J, the junction kept 12 bases outside the gene matches. Germline assignment: CDR1 SNHLY and CDR2 FYNNEI. The CDR3 region has the DNA TGTGCCAGCAGTGTGGGGGCAGGGGGCCGGGCAGAGCAGTACTTC. Protein: CASSVGAGGRAEQYF.

The chain uses TRBV28 and TRBJ2-2; the match to TRBD1 covers 8 bases. The CDR3 is made up of 14 amino acids. The germline V gene encodes CDR1 MDHEN and CDR2 SYDVKM. V lost 5 bases, J lost 6 bases, and 5 bases stayed unmatched. CDR3 sequence reads: CASSQTGESGELFF. For the CDR3, the DNA is TGTGCCAGCAGTCAGACAGGGGAGTCCGGGGAGCTGTTTTTT.

The chain recombines TRBV27 with TRBJ2-7; TRBD1 or TRBD2 may be the D gene (6 bases each). The CDR3 covers 15 residues. The V and J ends lost 2 bases and 4 bases respectively, with 15 bases between them. The germline gives CDR1 MNHEY, CDR2 SMNVEV (reference sequence). CDR3 nucleotide sequence: TGTGCCAGCAGTTTAGCTTTAGGAGGGGGATACGAGCAGTACTTC. Amino acids: CASSLALGGGYEQYF.

The rearrangement uses TRBV6-6 and TRBJ1-1; D remains unclear. This CDR3 spans 13 amino acids. V was clipped by 2 bases and J by 1 base, with 5 bases between them. Germline-derived CDR1 and CDR2 are MNHNY and SVGAGI (reference sequence). CDR3 DNA: TGTGCCAGCAGTTACAATACGAACACTGAAGCTTTCTTT. The encoded protein is CASSYNTNTEAFF.

On this clone itself: In the same sample, other DNA sequences code for this CDR3. This rearrangement joins TRBV19 to TRBJ2-7; D gene uncertain. From germline, CDR1 is LNHDA and CDR2 SQIVND (reference sequence). Trimming took 4 bases from V and 3 from J, leaving 16 bases between them. The CDR3 has 15 residues. The DNA of the CDR3 is TGTGCCAGTAGTACAACGACAAACCACTTCTACGAGCAGTACTTC. Amino acid sequence: CASSTTTNHFYEQYF.

The sample holds one count of this clone. This chain links TRBV7-9 with TRBJ2-7; 11 nucleotides agree with TRBD2. V dropped 5 bases and J dropped 5; count of bases not matched to a gene: 8. This CDR3 is built from 15 residues. Germline values: CDR1 SEHNR, CDR2 FQNEAQ (reference sequence). The CDR3 DNA sequence: TGTGCCAGCAGCCCTACTAGCGGGAGTCCCCACGAGCAGTACTTC. Amino acids: CASSPTSGSPHEQYF.

The chain links TRBV12-1 to TRBJ2-7; the table calls TRBD2, which could not be checked here. TRBV12-1 is a documented pseudogene. The CDR3 runs 16 residues. CDR3 nucleotides: TGTGCCAGCAGCGACACCGGGACTAGCGGGCGTTGCGAGCAGTACTTC. It encodes CASSDTGTSGRCEQYF.

This clone was observed once. This rearrangement joins TRBV27 to TRBJ2-7; D possibly corresponds to TRBD2 (6 bases). The CDR3 length is 13 residues. From germline, CDR1 is MNHEY and CDR2 SMNVEV (reference sequence). Trimming shortened V by 4 bases and J by 3 bases, and 10 bases separated the two germline ends. The chain's CDR3 is CASSWASDYEQYF. The CDR3 coding sequence is TGTGCCAGCAGTTGGGCTAGCGACTACGAGCAGTACTTC.

V is TRBV7-2 and J is TRBJ2-7; 10 nucleotides match TRBD2. Trimming took 5 bases from V and 3 from J; bases not matched to a gene: 4. From germline, CDR1 is SGHTA and CDR2 FQGNSA. There are 14 residues in the CDR3. The CDR3 sequence: CASSILAGVYEQYF. The DNA of the CDR3 is TGTGCCAGCAGCATTCTAGCGGGGGTCTACGAGCAGTACTTC.

V and J are TRBV5-4 and TRBJ2-5; 9 nucleotides align to TRBD2. Germline trimming cut 0 bases from V and 1 base from J; bases unmatched to any gene: 4. The CDR3 consists of 16 residues. Germline lookup yields CDR1 SGHNT and CDR2 YYREEE (reference sequence). CDR3 bases: TGTGCCAGCAGCTTGGCAGCGGGAGGTCTCCAAGAGACCCAGTACTTC. Its protein product is CASSLAAGGLQETQYF.